This T cell receptor beta chain was sequenced for a study of T cell repertoires in cytomegalovirus infection. This clonotype was seen ten or more times. Antigen unknown. Per germline, CDR1 SGHTA and CDR2 FQGNSA. The length of the CDR3 is 14 residues. Trimming cost V 3 bases and J 4 bases; bases outside gene matches: 3. TCRdb re-called the reads through MiXCR, storing one row per CDR3 protein. Of 200,000 to 250,000 distinct CDR3 sequences listed, approximately 7% are singletons. Study-wide results and caveats: Within the response measured ex vivo, HLA-C-restricted CMV-specific TCR beta clonotypes were dominant.

The chain links TRBV7-2 to TRBJ1-1; 9 nucleotides agree with TRBD1. This receptor was obtained from a human donor in good health (CMV status not recorded). Some clones in this sample may be carry-over from other donors' samples. The sample consisted of PBMCs. The CDR3 sequence: CASSFRDRVTEAFF. As DNA, the CDR3 is TGTGCCAGCAGCTTTCGGGACAGGGTCACTGAAGCTTTCTTT.